A selection of T cell receptor beta chains follows, all from one sample in a study of cytomegalovirus exposure and HLA in healthy donors. The protocol was immunoSEQ multiplex PCR, while the TCRdb copy is restricted to in-frame clones and leaves out a portion. The profile shows roughly 60,000 clones, around 92% of them singletons. Material: PBMCs. The receptors here all came from a woman aged 18-29 years in good health and CMV-seronegative. Both conserved end residues are part of each CDR3. D genes are given only for firm matches. Expanded clones get a size class; other rows say once, few or many, or leave the size out.

d_gene | abundance | j_gene | v_gene | CDR3nt | CDR3aa
TRBD1 | - | TRBJ2-3 | TRBV6-5 | TGTGCCAGCAGCCCGGGACAGGGGCACACAGATACGCAGTATTTT | CASSPGQGHTDTQYF
- | - | TRBJ1-2 | TRBV29-1 | TGCAGCGCCGCTAATCCCTATGGCTACACCTTC | CSAANPYGYTF
- | few | TRBJ1-5 | TRBV27 | TGTGCCAGCAGCGGTTCCGAATATCAGCCCCAGCATTTT | CASSGSEYQPQHF
TRBD2 | once | TRBJ2-1 | TRBV7-2 | TGTGCCAGCAGCTTAGCGGGGCGCGGGAGCTACAATGAGCAGTTCTTC | CASSLAGRGSYNEQFF
- | - | TRBJ2-7 | TRBV6-1 | TGTGCCAGCAGTTTGACTCTCACCACTCCTTACGAGCAGTACTTC | CASSLTLTTPYEQYF
- | - | TRBJ2-7 | TRBV11-2 | TGTGCCAGCAGCACAGGGCCTCTCTACGAGCAGTACTTC | CASSTGPLYEQYF
TRBD1 | - | TRBJ1-1 | TRBV29-1 | TGCAGCGTGAACAGGGGTGGAACTGAAGCTTTCTTT | CSVNRGGTEAFF
- | - | TRBJ2-5 | TRBV7-3 | TGTGCCAGCAGCGCCATCCCAGGGGGGGAGACCCAGTACTTC | CASSAIPGGETQYF
- | - | TRBJ2-4 | TRBV11-2 | TGTGCCAGCAGCTACTCAGCGGTAGCCAAAAACATTCAGTACTTC | CASSYSAVAKNIQYF
TRBD1 | - | TRBJ1-2 | TRBV5-6 | TGTGCCAGCAAAAAGGGTACGGGACAGGGGAACTATGGCTACACCTTC | CASKKGTGQGNYGYTF
TRBD1 | - | TRBJ2-5 | TRBV14 | TGTGCCAGCAGCCACCACCGGGACAGGGGGAGAGAGACCCAGTACTTC | CASSHHRDRGRETQYF
TRBD1 | once | TRBJ2-1 | TRBV7-8 | TGTGCCAGCAGCTTAGTTTTGGGGACAGGGGCCAGGAGCTCCTACAATGAGCAGTTCTTC | CASSLVLGTGARSSYNEQFF
TRBD2 | - | TRBJ2-3 | TRBV9 | TGTGCCAGCAGCACCAGGACTAGCGGGACGAGAGATACGCAGTATTTT | CASSTRTSGTRDTQYF
- | - | TRBJ1-1 | TRBV11-2 | TGTGCCAGCAGCTTAGGCAGGGATAACACTGAAGCTTTCTTT | CASSLGRDNTEAFF
TRBD1 | - | TRBJ1-2 | TRBV5-1 | TGCGCCAGCAGCGACGAACACAGGGGGCACGACTACACCTTC | CASSDEHRGHDYTF
TRBD1 | - | TRBJ1-1 | TRBV5-1 | TGCGCCAGCAGCTTGGAACAGGGGGCGGACACTGAAGCTTTCTTT | CASSLEQGADTEAFF
TRBD2 | - | TRBJ2-5 | TRBV7-2 | TGTGCCAGCAGCTTAGAGCGGGGGGGCCAAGAGACCCAGTACTTC | CASSLERGGQETQYF
TRBD1 | - | TRBJ1-4 | TRBV4-3 | TGCGCCAGCAGCCAGCTACAGACAGGGGCTAATGAAAAACTGTTTTTT | CASSQLQTGANEKLFF
TRBD1 | - | TRBJ1-5 | TRBV5-5 | TGTGCCAGCAGCCTGGACAGGGGCGATCAGCCCCAGCATTTT | CASSLDRGDQPQHF
TRBD1 | - | TRBJ1-4 | TRBV27 | TGTGCCAGCAGTCCCGGACAGGGGCCCGGATACCCTAAACTGTTTTTT | CASSPGQGPGYPKLFF
TRBD2 | - | TRBJ2-2 | TRBV7-7 | TGTGCTAGCAGCCCCCGACTAGCGGGAGGGTATGGCGGGGAGCTGTTTTTT | CASSPRLAGGYGGELFF
- | - | TRBJ2-3 | TRBV4-1 | TGCGCCAGCAGCCGGGTAAGCGCTAGCGCATCTAGCACAGATACGCAGTATTTT | CASSRVSASASSTDTQYF
TRBD1 | - | TRBJ1-2 | TRBV20-1 | TGCAGTGCCCACAGGGGTGCCGACTACACCTTC | CSAHRGADYTF
TRBD2 | - | TRBJ2-7 | TRBV11-2 | TGTGCCAGCAGCTTAACAGCGGGGGATTACGAGCAGTACTTC | CASSLTAGDYEQYF
TRBD1 | - | TRBJ2-1 | TRBV29-1 | TGCAGCGTGACAGGGTGGGATGAGCAGTTCTTC | CSVTGWDEQFF
- | - | TRBJ2-6 | TRBV10-3 | TGTGCCATCAGTGAGCGGGCAGGGGCTCTCAGCTCTGGGGCCAACGTCCTGACTTTC | CAISERAGALSSGANVLTF
- | - | TRBJ2-1 | TRBV5-1 | TGCGCCACCGCGGAGTCCCCCCATGAGCAGTTCTTC | CATAESPHEQFF
- | - | TRBJ2-5 | TRBV27 | TGTGCCAGCAGCGCGGGACTTCAAGTCCAAGAGACCCAGTACTTC | CASSAGLQVQETQYF
TRBD1 | - | TRBJ2-3 | TRBV11-3 | TGTGCCAGCAGTTTGGACAGGCTGGATACGCAGTATTTT | CASSLDRLDTQYF
TRBD2 | - | TRBJ2-2 | TRBV10-1 | TGCGCCAGCAGTGGGACTAGCGGGCTAGGGACCGGGGAGCTGTTTTTT | CASSGTSGLGTGELFF
TRBD2 | - | TRBJ2-2 | TRBV2 | TGTGCCAGCCGTCAGACTAGCGGGGGGGCTTACGGGGAGCTGTTTTTT | CASRQTSGGAYGELFF
TRBD2 | - | TRBJ2-7 | TRBV7-2 | TGTGCCAGCAGCCCCGGGACTAGCGGGAGGGTCGGCGAGCAGTACTTC | CASSPGTSGRVGEQYF
TRBD1 | - | TRBJ1-2 | TRBV28 | TGTGCCAGCAGTTTCTCCGGGACAGGGAAAGGCTACACCTTC | CASSFSGTGKGYTF
- | - | TRBJ1-2 | TRBV10-3 | TGTGCCATCAGTGAGCAAGAGTCCTATGGCTACACCTTC | CAISEQESYGYTF
- | - | TRBJ2-5 | TRBV4-1 | TGCGCCAGCAGCCTTACAGGGAACCCTTTCGCCACACAAGAGACCCAGTACTTC | CASSLTGNPFATQETQYF
TRBD2 | - | TRBJ2-1 | TRBV6-6 | TGTGCCAGCAGGACCGGGACTAGGAGCCTCAATGAGCAGTTCTTC | CASRTGTRSLNEQFF
- | - | TRBJ1-2 | TRBV2 | TGTGCCAGCAGTGAGGCAGGCAGGGACTATGGCTACACCTTC | CASSEAGRDYGYTF
- | once | TRBJ2-5 | TRBV14 | TGTGCCAGCAGCCAAGTATCAGGTGGGACCCAGTACTTC | CASSQVSGGTQYF
- | few | TRBJ1-5 | TRBV27 | TGTGCCAGCAGTTCTAACCCTTTTACGATGGCCCAGCATTTT | CASSSNPFTMAQHF